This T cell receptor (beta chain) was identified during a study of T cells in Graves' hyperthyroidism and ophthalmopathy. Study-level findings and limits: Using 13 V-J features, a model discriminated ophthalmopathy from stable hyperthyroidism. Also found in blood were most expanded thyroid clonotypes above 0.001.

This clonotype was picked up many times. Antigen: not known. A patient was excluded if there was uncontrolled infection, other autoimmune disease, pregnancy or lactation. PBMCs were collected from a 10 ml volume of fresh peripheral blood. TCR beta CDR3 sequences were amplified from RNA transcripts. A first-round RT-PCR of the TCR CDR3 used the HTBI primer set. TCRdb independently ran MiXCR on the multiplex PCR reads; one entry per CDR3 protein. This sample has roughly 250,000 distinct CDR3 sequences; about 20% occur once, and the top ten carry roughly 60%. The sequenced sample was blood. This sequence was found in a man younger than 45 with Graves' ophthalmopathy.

The CDR3 here is CASSLSSRGGFYEQYF. DNA for the CDR3: TGTGCCAGCAGTCTGAGCTCGAGAGGGGGCTTCTACGAGCAGTACTTC. The chain has TRBV27 and TRBJ2-7, with 7 bases lining up with TRBD1. Germline CDR1 is MNHEY and CDR2 is SMNVEV (reference sequence). The CDR3 spans 16 residues. The trim removed 5 bases at V and 3 bases at J, leaving 13 bases unmatched.